This TCR beta chain was identified during a study of graft-versus-host responses after intestinal transplantation. Overall study: Tacrolimus plus steroids were given to all recipients for about 3 years, preceded by anti-thymocyte globulin induction. Study-wide points: In patients with graft-donor T cell macrochimerism, allograft graft-versus-host to host-versus-graft clonal ratios were high.

Responders that carried the CFSE label, 200,000 of them, were plated with 200,000 irradiated, violet-dye-labeled stimulator cells. Profiled with immunoSEQ multiplex PCR; TCRdb holds only in-frame clones, not every one. The sample records 23,000 or so clones, roughly 33% being singletons. The sample was alloreactive CD8+ T cells from a mixed lymphocyte reaction culture, taken before intestinal transplant. Subset here: CFSE-low proliferating T cells sorted from approximately 6-day pre-transplant mixed lymphocyte reaction (GvH or HvG direction). The sequence derives from a human patient who received an intestinal transplant.

The CDR3: CASSYRDGSYEKLFF. CDR3 nucleotides: TGTGCCAGCAGTTACCGGGACGGCTCTTATGAAAAACTGTTTTTT. The J gene is TRBJ1-4, the V gene TRBV6-7, with D possibly matching TRBD1 (5 bases). TRBV6-7 is reported as an ORF; its role is uncertain. This CDR3 contains 15 residues. The germline V and J ends were trimmed by 2 bases and 6 bases, with 13 bases remaining between them.